The clone carrying this T cell receptor beta chain was picked up one time. No antigen is known for it. This specimen belongs to a study of PD-L1 blockade in urothelial cancer. Study-wide context: Blood analysis was done at 3 weeks (second dose) and 6 weeks after treatment began. The study recovered a median of roughly 140,000 T cells per blood sample.

Sequenced by immunoSEQ multiplex PCR; TCRdb stores in-frame clones only, minus some. The data show 40,000 to 50,000 clones, approximately 83% seen once. Findings and caveats of the study: Patients with durable benefit had greater blood expansion of tumor-associated TCR clones 3 weeks into treatment.

This sample's time point: peripheral blood 6 weeks after treatment start. Germline CDR1 reads SGHVS; CDR2 reads FQNEAQ. This CDR3 is built from 17 residues. V gave up 3 bases and J gave up 7 bases, with 19 bases separating them. The chain employs TRBV7-8 and TRBJ1-6; D perhaps matches TRBD1 (6 bases). The input for sequencing was PBMCs, taken around atezolizumab (anti-PD-L1) treatment. The receptor was derived from a man in his sixties with urothelial cancer. CDR3 nucleotides: TGTGCCAGCAGCTTTAGAAATGACCGGGGACAAAATTCACCCCTCCACTTT. This encodes CASSFRNDRGQNSPLHF. Using reference TRBV7-8 and TRBJ1-6 for the parts outside the CDR3, the full variable domain is GAGVSQSPRYKVAKRGQDVALRCDPISGHVSLFWYQQALGQGPEFLTYFQNEAQLDKSGLPSDRFFAERPEGSVSTLKIQRTQQEDSAVYLCASSFRNDRGQNSPLHFGNGTRLTVT.